These 10 T cell receptor beta chains share one sample of origin, sequenced in a study of neurological immune-mediated disorders. One entry per CDR3 protein, called by TCRdb with MiXCR from the 5' RACE reads. The profile shows around 130,000 distinct CDR3 sequences, more than 2.5% of them singletons. The sample consisted of PBMCs. The receptor source for this set is a woman aged 30 to 39 with multiple sclerosis.

There are many counts of this clonotype. V is TRBV12-3 or TRBV12-4 and J is TRBJ2-1; D unresolved. With 6 bases removed from V and 8 bases from J, the gap between germline ends came to 8 bases. The CDR3 runs to 11 residues. DNA for the CDR3: TGTGCCAGCAGGGAGATCGATGAGCAGTTCTTC. It encodes CASREIDEQFF.

This clonotype showed up many times. V and J are TRBV7-9 and TRBJ1-3; D not certain. The V end lost 7 bases, the J end lost 2 bases, and 15 bases lay between the germline ends. The CDR3 has 15 amino acids. Germline values: CDR1 SEHNR, CDR2 FQNEAQ (reference sequence). CDR3 sequence: CASNPPPGAGNTIYF. DNA for the CDR3: TGTGCCAGCAATCCCCCCCCAGGCGCTGGAAACACCATATATTTT.

This clonotype was counted many times. This chain joins TRBV29-1 and TRBJ1-2; 9 nucleotides agree with TRBD1. CDR1 and CDR2 from the germline V gene are SQVTM and ANQGSEA. This CDR3 region has 15 residues. Germline trimming cut 1 base from V and 1 base from J; bases unmatched to any gene: 4. CDR3 protein: CSVEVGQGINYGYTF. In DNA, the CDR3 is TGCAGCGTTGAAGTAGGACAGGGGATTAACTATGGCTACACCTTC. Full variable domain (rest looked up from reference TRBV29-1 and TRBJ1-2): SAVISQKPSRDICQRGTSLTIQCQVDSQVTMMFWYRQQPGQSLTLIATANQGSEATYESGFVIDKFPISRPNLTFSTLTVSNMSPEDSSIYLCSVEVGQGINYGYTFGSGTRLTVV.

This clonotype was seen only a few times. The V call is TRBV9, the J call TRBJ1-1, with D tentatively TRBD1 (5 bases). Germline CDR1 reads SGDLS; CDR2 reads YYNGEE. The CDR3 consists of 14 residues. V gave up 2 bases and J gave up 4 bases, with 12 bases separating them. This CDR3 is CASSVAGRGTEAFF. CDR3 DNA: TGTGCCAGCAGCGTCGCAGGGCGGGGCACTGAAGCTTTCTTT.

There are many counts of this clonotype. The chain has TRBV20-1 and TRBJ1-5, with a tentative D call TRBD1 (6 bases). V shed 3 bases and J shed 0 bases, with 15 bases lying between them. This CDR3 spans 16 amino acids. Germline lookup yields CDR1 DFQATT and CDR2 SNEGSKA (reference sequence). The CDR3 loop reads CSASRQASYSNQPQHF. The CDR3 bases are TGCAGTGCTAGCCGACAGGCGAGTTATAGCAATCAGCCCCAGCATTTT.

This clonotype has a count of ten or more. The rearrangement uses TRBV4-3 and TRBJ2-1; 7 bases are shared with TRBD2. CDR3 size: 15 residues. The trim removed 0 bases at V and 4 bases at J, leaving 3 bases unmatched. The V gene's germline CDR1 is LGHNA and CDR2 YSLEER. The CDR3 reads CASSQDWTRYNEQFF. Here the CDR3 DNA reads TGCGCCAGCAGCCAAGACTGGACTAGGTACAATGAGCAGTTCTTC.

This clonotype was found many times. The chain uses TRBV6-6 and TRBJ2-1; 9 nucleotides match TRBD1. Germline-derived CDR1 and CDR2 are MNHNY and SVGAGI (reference sequence). With V trimmed by 7 bases and J by 0 bases, 7 bases remained unmatched. The CDR3 extends over 16 amino acids. The CDR3 sequence: CASTKQGARSYNEQFF. In DNA, the CDR3 is TGTGCCAGCACTAAACAGGGGGCGCGCTCCTACAATGAGCAGTTCTTC.

This clonotype was recorded many times. The chain couples TRBV7-8 to TRBJ2-5; D gene unclear. The germline V and J ends were trimmed by 3 bases and 5 bases, with 7 bases remaining between them. The CDR3 length is 12 residues. The germline V gene has CDR1 SGHVS and CDR2 FQNEAQ. The CDR3 region has the DNA TGTGCCAGCAGCTTTCAGCGCGAGACCCAGTACTTC. This gives the protein CASSFQRETQYF.

This clonotype was recorded many times. The J gene is TRBJ2-7, the V gene TRBV5-5; tentative D call: TRBD1 (5 bases). Trimming left V 6 bases short and J 7 bases short, with 20 bases between. The length of the CDR3 is 14 residues. Germline-derived CDR1 and CDR2 are SGHKS and YYEKEE (reference sequence). The CDR3 DNA follows: TGTGCCAGCACCCGCACAGGTAACAGCCAGGAGCAGTACTTC. This encodes CASTRTGNSQEQYF.

With regard to this clonotype: A junction end diverges from the germline sequence, so it may reflect a read error. J is TRBJ2-1 and V is TRBV30; the match to TRBD2 covers 13 bases. Per germline, CDR1 GTSNPN and CDR2 SVGIG (reference sequence). This CDR3 comprises 15 residues. The CDR3 region is CAWNSGTSGENEQLF. In DNA form, the CDR3 reads TGTGCCTGGAATTCCGGGACTAGCGGGGAGAATGAGCAGTTATTC.